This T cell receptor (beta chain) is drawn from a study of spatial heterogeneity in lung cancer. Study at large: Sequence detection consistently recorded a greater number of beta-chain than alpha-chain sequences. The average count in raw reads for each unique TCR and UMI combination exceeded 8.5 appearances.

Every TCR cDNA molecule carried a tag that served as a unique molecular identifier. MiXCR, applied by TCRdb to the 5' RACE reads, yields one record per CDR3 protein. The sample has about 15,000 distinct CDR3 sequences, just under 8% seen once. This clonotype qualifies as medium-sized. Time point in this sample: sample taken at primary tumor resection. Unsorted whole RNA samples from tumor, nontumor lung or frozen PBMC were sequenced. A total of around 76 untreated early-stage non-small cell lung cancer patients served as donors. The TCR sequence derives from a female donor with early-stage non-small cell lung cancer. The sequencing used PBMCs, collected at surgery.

The CDR3 sequence: CASRPGGQIEAFF. CDR3 bases: TGCGCCAGCAGACCCGGTGGACAAATCGAAGCTTTCTTT. The chain is built from TRBV4-3 and TRBJ1-1, with a possible D match to TRBD1 (5 bases). Germline values: CDR1 LGHNA, CDR2 YSLEER. V dropped 6 bases and J dropped 8 bases, with 16 bases sitting between them. This CDR3 has 13 amino acids.